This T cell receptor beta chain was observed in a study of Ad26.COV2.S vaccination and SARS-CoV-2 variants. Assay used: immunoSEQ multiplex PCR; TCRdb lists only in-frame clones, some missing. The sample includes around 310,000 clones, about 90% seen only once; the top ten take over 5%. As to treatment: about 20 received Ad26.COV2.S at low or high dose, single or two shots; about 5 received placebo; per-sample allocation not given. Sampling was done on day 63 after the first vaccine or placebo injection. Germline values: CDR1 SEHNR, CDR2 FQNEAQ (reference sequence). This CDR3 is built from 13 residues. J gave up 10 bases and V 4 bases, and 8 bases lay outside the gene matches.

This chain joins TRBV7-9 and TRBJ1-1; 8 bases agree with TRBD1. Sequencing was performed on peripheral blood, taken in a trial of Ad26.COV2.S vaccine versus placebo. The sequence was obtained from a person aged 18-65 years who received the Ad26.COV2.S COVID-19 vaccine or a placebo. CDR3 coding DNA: TGTGCCAGCAGCTCCCCACTCCAGGGGGCAGCTTTCTTT. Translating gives CASSSPLQGAAFF.